This T cell receptor beta chain was identified in a study of blood T cell repertoires in COVID-19. Study overall: PBMCs, B-cell-depleted T cells, or T cells were the source of the cDNA or gDNA that made up the material.

Authors' processing steps: Estimated nucleated cell counts came from reference gene primer amplification. TCRdb's copy holds only in-frame clones and misses some; the assay was immunoSEQ multiplex PCR. V, J and clone size are taken as reported in that table, and D and trimming were inferred from the DNA itself. The sample has around 310,000 clones, approximately 89% seen once. Germline CDR1 and CDR2: SGHDN and FVKESK. The germline V and J ends were trimmed by 1 base and 0 bases, with 16 bases remaining between them. The CDR3 contains 18 residues. Participants came from about 24 US areas, aged about 18 to 90 years.

The chain carries TRBV14 and TRBJ1-3; tentatively, D is TRBD1 (6 bases). The receptor's source is a woman in her twenties or thirties who had recovered from COVID-19. The sample was PBMCs or T cells enriched from blood (not recorded which). CDR3 residues: CASSQGSWTADSGNTIYF. The CDR3 DNA reads as TGTGCCAGCAGCCAAGGATCCTGGACAGCCGACTCTGGAAACACCATATATTTT.